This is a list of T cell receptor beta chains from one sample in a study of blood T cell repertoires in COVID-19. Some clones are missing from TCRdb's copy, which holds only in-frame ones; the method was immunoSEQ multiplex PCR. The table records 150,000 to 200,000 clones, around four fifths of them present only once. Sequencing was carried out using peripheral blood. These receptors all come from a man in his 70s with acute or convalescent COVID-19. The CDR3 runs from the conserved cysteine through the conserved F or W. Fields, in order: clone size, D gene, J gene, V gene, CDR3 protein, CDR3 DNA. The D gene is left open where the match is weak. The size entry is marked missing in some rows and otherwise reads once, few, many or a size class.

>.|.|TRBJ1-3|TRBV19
CASSIPAGGNTIYF
TGTGCCAGTAGTATCCCGGCAGGCGGAAACACCATATATTTT
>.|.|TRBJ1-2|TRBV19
CASSMDIIYGYTF
TGTGCCAGTAGTATGGACATCATTTATGGCTACACCTTC
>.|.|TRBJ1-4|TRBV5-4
CASSLASNEKLFF
TGTGCCAGCAGCTTGGCCAGTAATGAAAAACTGTTTTTT
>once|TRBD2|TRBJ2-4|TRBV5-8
CASGREAKNIQYF
TGTGCCAGCGGGAGGGAAGCCAAAAACATTCAGTACTTC
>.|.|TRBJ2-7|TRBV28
CASGGGEGIYEQYF
TGTGCCAGCGGAGGCGGAGAGGGAATCTACGAGCAGTACTTC
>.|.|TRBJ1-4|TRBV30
CAFSNRRWEKLFF
TGTGCCTTTTCTAACAGGCGTTGGGAAAAACTGTTTTTT
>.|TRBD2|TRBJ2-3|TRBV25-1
CASSSAGGLPDTQYF
TGTGCCAGCAGTAGTGCGGGGGGGCTACCAGATACGCAGTATTTT
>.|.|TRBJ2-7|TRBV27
CASSLGLEQYF
TGTGCCAGCAGTTTAGGGCTCGAGCAGTACTTC
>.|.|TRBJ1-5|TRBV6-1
CASSDLNQPQHF
TGTGCCAGCAGTGACCTCAATCAGCCCCAGCATTTT
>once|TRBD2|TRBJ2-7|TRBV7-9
CASSWLRGLAGDPYEQYF
TGTGCCAGCAGCTGGCTCCGTGGACTAGCGGGGGACCCATACGAGCAGTACTTC
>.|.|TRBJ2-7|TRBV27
CASSLRGTLYEQYF
TGTGCCAGCAGTTTACGCGGGACCCTCTACGAGCAGTACTTC
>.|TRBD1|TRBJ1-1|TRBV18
CASSPGQGRINTEAFF
TGTGCCAGCTCACCGGGACAGGGAAGAATTAACACTGAAGCTTTCTTT
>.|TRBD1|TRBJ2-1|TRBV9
CASSPRTGGLNEQFF
TGTGCCAGCAGCCCTCGCACAGGGGGCTTAAATGAGCAGTTCTTC
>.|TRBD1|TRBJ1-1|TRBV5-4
CASSLQGAVNTEAFF
TGTGCCAGCAGCTTACAGGGGGCGGTGAACACTGAAGCTTTCTTT
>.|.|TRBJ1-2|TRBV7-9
CASSSPPGVTYYGYTF
TGTGCCAGCAGCTCCCCCCCGGGGGTCACCTACTATGGCTACACCTTC
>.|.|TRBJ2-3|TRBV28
CASSPPGRVTDTQYF
TGTGCCAGCAGTCCCCCGGGTCGGGTCACAGATACGCAGTATTTT
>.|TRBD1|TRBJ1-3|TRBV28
CASSPLDRGPGNTIYF
TGTGCCAGCAGTCCCTTAGACAGGGGCCCTGGAAACACCATATATTTT